These 14 T cell receptor beta chains were all obtained from the same sample, sequenced in a study of early T cells in non-severe SARS-CoV-2 infection. MiXCR, run by TCRdb on the 5' RACE reads, gives a single entry per CDR3 protein. The table shows approximately 29,000 distinct CDR3 sequences, with 6% occurring only once. The sequencing here drew on whole blood, taken at baseline. These receptor sequences come from an adult who was a healthcare worker with PCR-confirmed SARS-CoV-2 infection or an uninfected control (not recorded which).

CDR3 amino acids: CASSLAPPAGGPDTQYF. CDR3 nucleotide sequence: TGTGCCAGCAGCTTAGCCCCCCCAGCGGGGGGACCAGATACGCAGTATTTT. The J gene is TRBJ2-3, the V gene TRBV7-3; 9 nucleotides line up with TRBD2. The CDR3 is 17 amino acids. Trimming removed 2 bases from V and 4 bases from J; junction bases left unmatched: 10. The V gene's germline CDR1 is SGHTA and CDR2 FQGTGA.

This clonotype was detected many times. The V gene is TRBV30, the J gene TRBJ1-1, with D unresolved. CDR3 size: 13 residues. Germline loops: CDR1 GTSNPN, CDR2 SVGIG (reference sequence). V lost 0 bases and J 4 bases, leaving 9 bases between the germline ends. The CDR3 nucleotides read TGTGCCTGGAGTGTCCAGGCGGCCACTGAAGCTTTCTTT. This sequence encodes CAWSVQAATEAFF.

This clonotype came up a few times. The rearrangement joins TRBV6-5 to TRBJ2-5, with D perhaps TRBD2 (6 bases). The CDR3 loop spans 13 amino acids. The ends were cut back, 7 bases at V and 1 base at J, with 10 bases in the middle. Germline CDR1 is MNHEY and CDR2 is SVGAGI. The CDR3 region is CASNPGGQETQYF. The CDR3 coding sequence is TGTGCCAGCAATCCCGGGGGCCAAGAGACCCAGTACTTC.

This clonotype was seen repeatedly, ten times or more. This chain connects TRBV4-3 to TRBJ1-2, with 8 bases lining up with TRBD1. The germline V gene encodes CDR1 LGHNA and CDR2 YSLEER. J gave up 4 bases and V 0 bases, and 7 bases lay outside the gene matches. The CDR3 length is 16 residues. The CDR3 protein is CASSQDYRGVAYGYTF. The CDR3 DNA reads as TGCGCCAGCAGCCAAGACTACAGGGGGGTCGCCTATGGCTACACCTTC.

This clonotype was recorded at least ten times. This rearrangement joins TRBV6-6 to TRBJ1-6, with TRBD1 identical over 8 bases. J was trimmed by 7 bases and V by 0 bases; bases with no gene match: 11. Per the germline V gene, CDR1 is MNHNY and CDR2 is SVGAGI (reference sequence). The CDR3 has 18 amino acids. CDR3 region: CASSYSTYGQGLNSPLHF. The CDR3 bases are TGTGCCAGCAGTTACTCCACGTACGGACAGGGATTGAATTCACCCCTCCACTTT.

Many counts were recorded for this clonotype. The J gene is TRBJ2-1, the V gene TRBV20-1, with TRBD2 matching 7 bases. The CDR3 length is 12 residues. V trimming: 3 bases; J trimming: 4 bases; junction bases outside the gene matches: 0. Per germline, CDR1 DFQATT and CDR2 SNEGSKA (reference sequence). The CDR3 sequence is CSARREYNEQFF. The CDR3 bases are TGCAGTGCTAGGCGGGAGTACAATGAGCAGTTCTTC.

This clonotype was recorded many times. The chain couples TRBV3-1 to TRBJ1-1, with a possible D match to TRBD1 (6 bases). Germline CDR1 is LGHDT and CDR2 is YNNKEL (reference sequence). The V end was cut by 4 bases, the J end by 3 bases, with 15 bases between. The CDR3 spans 15 residues. The CDR3 reads CASSPFQGLHTEAFF. Here the CDR3 DNA reads TGTGCCAGCAGCCCTTTCCAGGGGCTGCACACTGAAGCTTTCTTT.

In this sample, this clonotype turned up a few times. V is TRBV5-1 and J is TRBJ2-2, with unresolved D. Germline V gene lookup returns CDR1 SGHRS and CDR2 YFSETQ. V dropped 0 bases and J dropped 6 bases, with 6 bases sitting between them. CDR3 length equals 13 residues. The CDR3 region has the DNA TGCGCCAGCAGCTTGGGTCCCCCCGGGGAGCTGTTTTTT. Amino acids: CASSLGPPGELFF.

This clonotype came up many times. The V gene is TRBV20-1, the J gene TRBJ2-7; 7 positions match TRBD1. Germline lookup yields CDR1 DFQATT and CDR2 SNEGSKA (reference sequence). The CDR3 loop spans 14 amino acids. The V gene end was trimmed by 4 bases and the J gene end by 4 bases; junction bases not matched to a gene: 10. The CDR3 DNA follows: TGCAGTGCTACCACAGGGGCCAATCCTTACGAGCAGTACTTC. This gives the protein CSATTGANPYEQYF.

This clonotype appeared many times. The DNA of the CDR3 is TGTGCCAGCTCACCAACTAGTACCTACGAGCAGTACTTC. This gives the protein CASSPTSTYEQYF. The rearrangement joins TRBV18 to TRBJ2-7, with a tentative D call TRBD2 (5 bases). The CDR3 spans 13 residues. Trimming shortened V by 2 bases and J by 2 bases, and 7 bases separated the two germline ends. The V gene's germline CDR1 is KGHSH and CDR2 LQKENI.

This clonotype was counted ten times or more. The chain carries TRBV20-1 and TRBJ2-7, with D possibly TRBD2 on 7 matching bases. Germline assignment: CDR1 DFQATT and CDR2 SNEGSKA (reference sequence). The CDR3 has 13 amino acids. Trimming removed 6 bases at V and 4 bases at J, with 16 bases between. The CDR3 bases are TGCAGTGCGGGAGGGGGAGAAGCATACGAGCAGTACTTC. This gives the protein CSAGGGEAYEQYF.

This clonotype was detected a few times. V is TRBV9 and J is TRBJ1-3; 9 nucleotides agree with TRBD1. The germline gives CDR1 SGDLS, CDR2 YYNGEE. V lost 0 bases and J lost 4; bases outside the gene matches: 8. The CDR3 contains 17 residues. This CDR3 reads CASSVGTGDRGGNTIYF. In nucleotides, the CDR3 is TGTGCCAGCAGCGTAGGGACAGGGGATAGGGGAGGAAACACCATATATTTT.

The rearrangement joins TRBV30 to TRBJ2-3; 8 nucleotides line up with TRBD1. Germline V gene lookup returns CDR1 GTSNPN and CDR2 SVGIG (reference sequence). This CDR3 region has 13 residues. Trimming at V came to 4 bases and at J to 5 bases, leaving 5 bases not matched to a gene. CDR3 coding DNA: TGTGCCTGGACAGGGGGCCGCGGAGATACGCAGTATTTT. Protein product: CAWTGGRGDTQYF.

This clonotype was recorded many times. This chain uses TRBV18 with TRBJ1-2; the D is unclear. The CDR3 spans 14 residues. The V end lost 1 base, the J end lost 2 bases, and 8 bases lay between the germline ends. Germline assignment: CDR1 KGHSH and CDR2 LQKENI. The CDR3 protein is CASSPLGYNYGYTF. CDR3 coding DNA: TGTGCCAGCTCACCACTGGGTTACAACTATGGCTACACCTTC.